The next 26 T cell receptor beta chains were all read from a single sample in a study of blood T cell repertoires in COVID-19. Generated by immunoSEQ multiplex PCR, the TCRdb table keeps only in-frame clones and is missing some. The sample contains 20,000 to 30,000 clones, approximately 80% of which appear only once. The source material was peripheral blood. These receptors originate from a human donor in a cohort sampled during active COVID-19.

The chain uses TRBV6-5 and TRBJ1-2, with D possibly being TRBD1 (5 bases). This CDR3 spans 13 amino acids. From germline, CDR1 is MNHEY and CDR2 SVGAGI. With 7 bases removed from V and 4 bases from J, the gap between germline ends came to 13 bases. The CDR3 loop reads CASTPGVGYGYTF. DNA of the CDR3: TGTGCCAGCACCCCGGGGGTTGGCTATGGCTACACCTTC.

The chain carries TRBV11-2 and TRBJ1-1; D is perhaps TRBD1 (6 bases). This CDR3 has 15 amino acids. Trimming shortened V by 1 base and J by 3 bases, and 12 bases separated the two germline ends. Germline V gives CDR1 SGHAT, CDR2 FQNNGV. CDR3 DNA sequence: TGTGCCAGCAGCTTAGTTGGGGGCTTATACACTGAAGCTTTCTTT. It translates to CASSLVGGLYTEAFF.

This chain connects TRBV6-5 to TRBJ1-1, with TRBD1 matching over 7 bases. Germline-derived CDR1 and CDR2 are MNHEY and SVGAGI. V lost 0 bases and J lost 6; bases outside the gene matches: 10. The CDR3 runs to 16 residues. CDR3: CASSYSPGTANAEAFF. CDR3 in DNA: TGTGCCAGCAGTTACTCTCCCGGGACAGCTAACGCTGAAGCTTTCTTT.

The V call is TRBV3-1 (or the pseudogene TRBV3-2), the J call TRBJ2-7, with 7 bases that match TRBD1. Per the germline V gene, CDR1 is LGHDT and CDR2 is YNNKEL (reference sequence). The CDR3 is 16 amino acids. Trimming cost V 3 bases and J 3 bases; bases outside gene matches: 11. CDR3 sequence: CASSHDPRAGGYEQYF. CDR3 coding DNA: TGTGCCAGCAGCCATGATCCAAGGGCAGGGGGCTACGAGCAGTACTTC.

The chain links TRBV5-1 to TRBJ2-3; D is undetermined. This CDR3 contains 16 residues. V was trimmed by 2 bases and J by 0 bases, leaving 13 bases between them. CDR1 is SGHRS and CDR2 is YFSETQ in the germline V gene. The CDR3 DNA sequence: TGCGCCAGCAGCTTAACCCGACTCGGGAGCACAGATACGCAGTATTTT. Protein sequence: CASSLTRLGSTDTQYF.

This chain joins TRBV7-9 and TRBJ2-3, with D perhaps matching TRBD1 (5 bases). Germline CDR1 and CDR2: SEHNR and FQNEAQ (reference sequence). Trimming removed 1 base from V and 0 bases from J, with 17 bases in between. The CDR3 loop spans 18 amino acids. CDR3 bases: TGTGCCAGCAGCTTAGAGCCCCTCAGGGCCCGAAGCACAGATACGCAGTATTTT. Translating it yields CASSLEPLRARSTDTQYF.

The CDR3 nucleotides read TGTGCCAGCAGTCCCCGTATGGGCGAGCTCGTCTATGGCTACACCTTC. Its protein product is CASSPRMGELVYGYTF. This chain connects TRBV27 to TRBJ1-2; no definite D call. CDR3 size: 16 residues. Trimming removed 5 bases at V and 4 bases at J, with 20 bases between. Germline V lookup: CDR1 MNHEY, CDR2 SMNVEV (reference sequence).

The gene calls are TRBV29-1 and TRBJ2-7; no reliable D call. There are 15 residues in the CDR3. In germline, CDR1 is SQVTM, CDR2 ANQGSEA. Trimming took 2 bases from V and 2 from J, leaving 16 bases between them. CDR3 sequence (DNA): TGCAGCGTTGAAACCAACTACGGATATCCCTACGAGCAGTACTTC. It yields the protein CSVETNYGYPYEQYF.

The chain couples TRBV5-1 to TRBJ2-7, with D tentatively TRBD2 (7 bases). The CDR3 has 14 residues. Germline V gene sequence: CDR1 SGHRS, CDR2 YFSETQ. The V end lost 4 bases, the J end lost 7 bases, and 18 bases lay between the germline ends. The CDR3 DNA sequence: TGCGCCAGCAGCCCAGCCCGGGGGGCTAGGGAGCAGTACTTC. Residues: CASSPARGAREQYF.

This chain joins TRBV30 and TRBJ2-7, with D possibly matching TRBD2 (5 bases). Between the trimmed V and J ends, which lost 5 bases and 3 bases, there was a span of 11 bases. Germline V lookup: CDR1 GTSNPN, CDR2 SVGIG (reference sequence). CDR3 length equals 12 residues. CDR3 nucleotides: TGTGCCTGGGAAACTAGGGTCTACGAGCAGTACTTC. It translates to CAWETRVYEQYF.

Only one count was recorded for this clone. The chain carries TRBV5-1 and TRBJ2-5, with 9 nucleotides matching TRBD1. CDR3 length: 14 amino acids. CDR1 and CDR2 (germline): SGHRS, YFSETQ. J lost 3 bases, V lost 4 bases, and 4 bases had no gene match. The CDR3 sequence is CASSMGQGEETQYF. The CDR3 coding sequence is TGCGCCAGCAGCATGGGACAGGGAGAAGAGACCCAGTACTTC.

The chain has TRBV9 and TRBJ2-3; no definite D call. This CDR3 has 13 amino acids. Trimming removed 0 bases from V and 2 bases from J, with 4 bases in between. Germline assignment: CDR1 SGDLS and CDR2 YYNGEE. Here the CDR3 reads CASSVDYTDTQYF. The CDR3 DNA follows: TGTGCCAGCAGCGTAGACTACACAGATACGCAGTATTTT.

The chain recombines TRBV6-5 with TRBJ2-5, with D hard to call. The germline V gene has CDR1 MNHEY and CDR2 SVGAGI. V dropped 5 bases and J dropped 1 base, with 11 bases sitting between them. The CDR3 contains 14 residues. In DNA form, the CDR3 reads TGTGCCAGCAGTCGTGGAGAGGTCCAAGAGACCCAGTACTTC. Translating gives CASSRGEVQETQYF.

The chain is built from TRBV3-1 (or the pseudogene TRBV3-2) and TRBJ2-5; TRBD2 aligns across 10 bases. The CDR3 consists of 17 residues. Germline loops: CDR1 LGHDT, CDR2 YNNKEL (reference sequence). J lost 5 bases, V lost 4 bases, and 13 bases had no gene match. CDR3: CASSLTSGMKTKETQYF. In DNA form, the CDR3 reads TGTGCCAGCAGCCTTACTAGCGGGATGAAAACCAAGGAGACCCAGTACTTC.

The V and J genes are TRBV5-1 and TRBJ2-5, with 10 bases identical to TRBD1. V shed 1 base, J shed 5 bases, and the junction held 5 bases outside the gene matches. This CDR3 contains 15 residues. CDR1 and CDR2 (germline): SGHRS, YFSETQ. This CDR3 is CASSLTGTGAETQYF. DNA of the CDR3: TGCGCCAGCAGCTTGACCGGGACAGGGGCCGAGACCCAGTACTTC.

This clone has a single count. The chain carries TRBV7-9 and TRBJ1-2, with 9 bases that match TRBD1. This CDR3 spans 15 amino acids. J lost 3 bases, V lost 4 bases, and 6 bases had no gene match. Germline assignment: CDR1 SEHNR and CDR2 FQNEAQ (reference sequence). CDR3 DNA: TGTGCCAGCAGCTCGGGACAGGGTTCCGACTATGGCTACACCTTC. It translates to CASSSGQGSDYGYTF.

The V and J genes are TRBV18 and TRBJ1-4; 9 positions agree with TRBD1. The CDR3 is 14 residues long. Germline V gives CDR1 KGHSH, CDR2 LQKENI. The trim removed 5 bases at V and 5 bases at J, leaving 3 bases unmatched. The CDR3 nucleotides read TGTGCCAGCTCAGCCGGGACAGGGAATGAAAAACTGTTTTTT. Encoded protein: CASSAGTGNEKLFF.

The chain links TRBV6-4 to TRBJ1-1; unclear D gene. The CDR3 is made up of 17 amino acids. Germline CDR1 MRHNA, CDR2 SNTAGT. Trimming pared 0 bases from V and 2 bases from J, leaving 16 bases between. CDR3 loop: CASSDSRDPDFNTEAFF. The CDR3 bases are TGTGCCAGCAGTGACTCGAGGGATCCGGATTTCAACACTGAAGCTTTCTTT.

V and J are TRBV5-6 and TRBJ2-7; TRBD1 matches at 7 bases. V lost 6 bases and J lost 3; bases outside the gene matches: 9. The germline V gene encodes CDR1 SGHDT and CDR2 YYEEEE. The CDR3 sequence is 14 residues long. The CDR3 DNA is TGTGCCAGCACCCCAATGGGACAGCTCTACGAGCAGTACTTC. Amino acid sequence: CASTPMGQLYEQYF.

The chain carries TRBV18 and TRBJ2-2, with D possibly TRBD1 on 6 matching bases. Trimming stripped 3 bases from V and 4 bases from J, with 15 bases between. CDR1 KGHSH and CDR2 LQKENI come from the germline V gene. The length of the CDR3 is 16 residues. The CDR3 bases are TGTGCCAGCTCACCTCTGGAGACAGGATTCACCGGGGAGCTGTTTTTT. Residues: CASSPLETGFTGELFF.

The chain has TRBV19 and TRBJ2-5; 11 bases fit TRBD1. Germline V gene lookup returns CDR1 LNHDA and CDR2 SQIVND (reference sequence). The CDR3 contains 16 residues. V lost 3 bases, J lost 4 bases, and 7 bases stayed unmatched. As DNA, the CDR3 is TGTGCCAGTAGTATCTCTGGACAGGGGGCCGGAGAGACCCAGTACTTC. This translates into CASSISGQGAGETQYF.

The V gene is TRBV11-3, the J gene TRBJ1-1, with 8 bases aligning to TRBD1. The V gene end was trimmed by 4 bases and the J gene end by 6 bases; junction bases not matched to a gene: 10. This CDR3 has 15 residues. Germline V lookup: CDR1 SGHNT, CDR2 YENEEA. CDR3 DNA: TGTGCCAGCAGCTCTCGGACAGGGCTTCCTCCTGAAGCTTTCTTT. It encodes CASSSRTGLPPEAFF. The whole variable domain, filled in from reference TRBV11-3 and TRBJ1-1, reads EAGVVQSPRYKIIEKKQPVAFWCNPISGHNTLYWYLQNLGQGPELLIRYENEEAVDDSQLPKDRFSAERLKGVDSTLKIQPAELGDSAVYLCASSSRTGLPPEAFFGQGTRLTVV.

This clone was seen once. At one of its ends the junction is not consistent with the germline gene, which may arise from a read error. The rearrangement links TRBV19 to TRBJ2-7; D possibly corresponds to TRBD1 (5 bases). This CDR3 spans 16 amino acids. Germline V CDR1 and CDR2: LNHDA, SQIVND (reference sequence). The CDR3 coding sequence is TGTGCCAGTATTATAACAGGACCTATACCATCCTACGAGCAGTACTTC. Translating gives CASIITGPIPSYEQYF.

This sequence joins TRBV4-1 and TRBJ2-2, with D unresolved. The CDR3 covers 13 residues. V lost 6 bases and J 0 bases, leaving 5 bases between the germline ends. Germline CDR1 MGHRA, CDR2 YSYEKL. The CDR3 is CASRNTNTGELFF. The CDR3 bases are TGCGCCAGCAGAAACACGAACACCGGGGAGCTGTTTTTT.

In this sample, this clone turned up a few times. The V call is TRBV7-9, the J call TRBJ2-5; D is possibly TRBD2 (6 bases). CDR3 length: 15 amino acids. The V and J ends lost 5 bases and 2 bases respectively, with 15 bases between them. CDR1 and CDR2 (germline): SEHNR, FQNEAQ (reference sequence). This CDR3 reads CASSPDAGPQETQYF. The CDR3 DNA is TGTGCCAGCAGCCCTGACGCGGGACCACAAGAGACCCAGTACTTC.

The chain has TRBV20-1 and TRBJ2-3; D is possibly TRBD2 (6 bases). This CDR3 contains 12 residues. The germline CDR1 and CDR2 sequences are DFQATT and SNEGSKA (reference sequence). Trimming took off 3 bases at V and 4 bases at J, with 8 bases between the two ends. The CDR3 loop reads CSASRLADTQYF. As DNA, the CDR3 is TGCAGTGCTAGTCGACTAGCAGATACGCAGTATTTT.